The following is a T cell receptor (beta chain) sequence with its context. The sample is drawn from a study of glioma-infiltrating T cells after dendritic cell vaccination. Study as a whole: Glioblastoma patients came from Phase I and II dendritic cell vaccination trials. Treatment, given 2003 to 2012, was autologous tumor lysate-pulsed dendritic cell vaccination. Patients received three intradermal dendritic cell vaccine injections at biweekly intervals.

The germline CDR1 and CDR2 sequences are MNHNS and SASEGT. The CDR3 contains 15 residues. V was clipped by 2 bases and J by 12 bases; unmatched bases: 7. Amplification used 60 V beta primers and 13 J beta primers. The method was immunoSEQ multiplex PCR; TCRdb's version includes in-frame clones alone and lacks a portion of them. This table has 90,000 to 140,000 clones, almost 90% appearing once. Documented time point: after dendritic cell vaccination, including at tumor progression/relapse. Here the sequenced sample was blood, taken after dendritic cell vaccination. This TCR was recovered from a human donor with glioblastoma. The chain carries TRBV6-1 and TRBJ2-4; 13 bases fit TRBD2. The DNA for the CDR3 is TGTGCCAGCAGTGAAAATACTAGCGGGAGGGCCGCTCAGTACTTC. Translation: CASSENTSGRAAQYF.